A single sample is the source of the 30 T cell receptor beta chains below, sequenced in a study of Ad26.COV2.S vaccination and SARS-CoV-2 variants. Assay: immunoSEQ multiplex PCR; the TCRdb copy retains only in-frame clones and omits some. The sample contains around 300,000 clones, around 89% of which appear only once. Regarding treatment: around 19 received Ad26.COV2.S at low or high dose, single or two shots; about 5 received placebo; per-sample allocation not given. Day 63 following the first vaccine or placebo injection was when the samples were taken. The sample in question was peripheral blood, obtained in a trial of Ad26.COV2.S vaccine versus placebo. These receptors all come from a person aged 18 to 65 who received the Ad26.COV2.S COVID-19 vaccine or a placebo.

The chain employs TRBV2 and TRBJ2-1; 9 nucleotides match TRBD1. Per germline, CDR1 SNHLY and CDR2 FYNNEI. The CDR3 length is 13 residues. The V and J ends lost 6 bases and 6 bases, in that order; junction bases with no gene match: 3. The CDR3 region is CASRDRGINEQFF. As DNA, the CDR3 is TGTGCCAGCAGGGACAGGGGAATCAATGAGCAGTTCTTC. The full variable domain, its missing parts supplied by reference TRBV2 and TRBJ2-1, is EPEVTQTPSHQVTQMGQEVILRCVPISNHLYFYWYRQILGQKVEFLVSFYNNEISEKSEIFDDQFSVERPDGSNFTLKIRSTKLEDSAMYFCASRDRGINEQFFGPGTRLTVL.

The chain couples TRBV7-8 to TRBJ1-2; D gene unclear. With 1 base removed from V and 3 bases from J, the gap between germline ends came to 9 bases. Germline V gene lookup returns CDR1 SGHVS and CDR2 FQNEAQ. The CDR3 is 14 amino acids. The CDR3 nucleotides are TGTGCCAGCAGCTTAGGGGGAGCACACTATGGCTACACCTTC. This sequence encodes CASSLGGAHYGYTF.

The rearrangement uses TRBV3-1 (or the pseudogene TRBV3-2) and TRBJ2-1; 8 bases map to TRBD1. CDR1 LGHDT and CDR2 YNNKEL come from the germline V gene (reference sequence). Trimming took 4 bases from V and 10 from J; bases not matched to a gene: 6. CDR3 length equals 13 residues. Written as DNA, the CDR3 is TGTGCCAGCAGCCCGGACAGGGCGGGAGAGCAGTTCTTC. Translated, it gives CASSPDRAGEQFF.

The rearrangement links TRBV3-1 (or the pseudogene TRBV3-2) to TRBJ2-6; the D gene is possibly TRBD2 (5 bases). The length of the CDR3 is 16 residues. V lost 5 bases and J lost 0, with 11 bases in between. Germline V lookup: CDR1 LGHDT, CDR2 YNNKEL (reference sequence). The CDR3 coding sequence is TGTGCCAGCAGCTACCCTAGCAGCTCTGGGGCCAACGTCCTGACTTTC. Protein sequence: CASSYPSSSGANVLTF.

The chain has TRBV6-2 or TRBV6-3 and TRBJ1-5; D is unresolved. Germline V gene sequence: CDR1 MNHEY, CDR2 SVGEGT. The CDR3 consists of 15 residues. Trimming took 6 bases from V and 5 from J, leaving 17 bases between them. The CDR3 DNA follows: TGTGCCAGCAGCCAACCTCAGACCATTTATCAGCCCCAGCATTTT. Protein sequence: CASSQPQTIYQPQHF.

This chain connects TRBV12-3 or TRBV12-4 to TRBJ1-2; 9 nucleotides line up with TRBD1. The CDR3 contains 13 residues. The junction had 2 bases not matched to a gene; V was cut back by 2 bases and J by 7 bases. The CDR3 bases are TGTGCCAGCAGTTTATGGGACAGGGCTGGCTACACCTTC. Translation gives CASSLWDRAGYTF.

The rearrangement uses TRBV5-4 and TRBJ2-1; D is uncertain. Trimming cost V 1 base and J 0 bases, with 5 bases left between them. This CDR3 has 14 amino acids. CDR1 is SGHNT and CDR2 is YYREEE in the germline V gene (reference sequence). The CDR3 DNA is TGTGCCAGCAGCTTGCGAGGCTCCTACAATGAGCAGTTCTTC. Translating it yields CASSLRGSYNEQFF.

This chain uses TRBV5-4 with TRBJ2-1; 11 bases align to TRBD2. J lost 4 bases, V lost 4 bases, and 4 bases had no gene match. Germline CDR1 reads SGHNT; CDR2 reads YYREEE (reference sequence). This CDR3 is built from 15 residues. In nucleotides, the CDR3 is TGTGCCAGCAGCGAGGGGACTAGCGGATACAATGAGCAGTTCTTC. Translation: CASSEGTSGYNEQFF.

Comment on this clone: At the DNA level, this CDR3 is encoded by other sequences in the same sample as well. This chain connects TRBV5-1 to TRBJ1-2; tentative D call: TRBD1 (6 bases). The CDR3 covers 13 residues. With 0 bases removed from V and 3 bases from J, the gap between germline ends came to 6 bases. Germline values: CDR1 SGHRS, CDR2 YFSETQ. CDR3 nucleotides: TGCGCCAGCAGCTTGGCAGGGGACTATGGCTACACCTTC. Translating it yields CASSLAGDYGYTF.

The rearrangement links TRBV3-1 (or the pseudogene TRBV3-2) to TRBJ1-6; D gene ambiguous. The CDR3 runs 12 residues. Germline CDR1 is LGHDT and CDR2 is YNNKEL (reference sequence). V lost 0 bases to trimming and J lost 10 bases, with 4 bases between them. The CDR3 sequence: CASSQEGSPLHF. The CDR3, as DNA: TGTGCCAGCAGCCAAGAAGGCTCACCCCTCCACTTT.

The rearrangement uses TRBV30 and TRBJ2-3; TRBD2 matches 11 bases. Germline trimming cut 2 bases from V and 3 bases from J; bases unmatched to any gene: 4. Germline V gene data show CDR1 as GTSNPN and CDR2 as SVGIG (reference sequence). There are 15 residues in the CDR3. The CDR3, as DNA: TGTGCCTGGAGTATAACTAGCGGGAGAACAGATACGCAGTATTTT. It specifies CAWSITSGRTDTQYF. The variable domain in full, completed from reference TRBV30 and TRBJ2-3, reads SQTIHQWPATLVQPVGSPLSLECTVEGTSNPNLYWYRQAAGRGLQLLFYSVGIGQISSEVPQNLSASRPQDRQFILSSKKLLLSDSGFYLCAWSITSGRTDTQYFGPGTRLTVL.

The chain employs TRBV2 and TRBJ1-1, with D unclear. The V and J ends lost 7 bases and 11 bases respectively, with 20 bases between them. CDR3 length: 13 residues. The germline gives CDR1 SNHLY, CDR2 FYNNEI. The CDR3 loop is CASNWEEKGPAFF. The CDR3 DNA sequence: TGTGCCAGCAATTGGGAGGAGAAAGGCCCGGCTTTCTTT.

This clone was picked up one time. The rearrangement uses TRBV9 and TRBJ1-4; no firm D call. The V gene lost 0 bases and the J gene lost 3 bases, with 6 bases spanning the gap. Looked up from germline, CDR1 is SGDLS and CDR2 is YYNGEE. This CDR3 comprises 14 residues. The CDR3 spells CASSVAGPNEKLFF. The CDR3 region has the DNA TGTGCCAGCAGCGTAGCCGGACCTAATGAAAAACTGTTTTTT.

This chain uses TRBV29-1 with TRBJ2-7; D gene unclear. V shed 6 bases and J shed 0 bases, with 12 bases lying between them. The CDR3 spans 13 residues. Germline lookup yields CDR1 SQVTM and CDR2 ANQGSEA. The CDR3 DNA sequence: TGCAGCGTCGTTCTTAGGGACTCCTACGAGCAGTACTTC. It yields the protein CSVVLRDSYEQYF.

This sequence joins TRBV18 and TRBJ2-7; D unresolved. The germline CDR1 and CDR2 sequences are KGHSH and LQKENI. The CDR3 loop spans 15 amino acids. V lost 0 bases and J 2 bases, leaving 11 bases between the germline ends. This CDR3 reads CASSPPPPNTYEQYF. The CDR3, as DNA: TGTGCCAGCTCACCACCGCCCCCAAATACCTACGAGCAGTACTTC.

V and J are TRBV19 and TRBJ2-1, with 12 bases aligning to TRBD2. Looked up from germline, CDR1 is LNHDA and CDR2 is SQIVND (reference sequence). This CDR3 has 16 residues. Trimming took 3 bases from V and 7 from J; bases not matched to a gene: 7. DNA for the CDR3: TGTGCCAGTAGTATCTCGGCTAGCGGGGGGGAGAATGAGCAGTTCTTC. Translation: CASSISASGGENEQFF.

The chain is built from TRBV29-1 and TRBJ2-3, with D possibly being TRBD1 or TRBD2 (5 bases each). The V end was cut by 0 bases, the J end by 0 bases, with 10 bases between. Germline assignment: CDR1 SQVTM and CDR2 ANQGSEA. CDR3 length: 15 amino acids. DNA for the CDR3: TGCAGCGTTGAAGATGGGACGTATAGCACAGATACGCAGTATTTT. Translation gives CSVEDGTYSTDTQYF.

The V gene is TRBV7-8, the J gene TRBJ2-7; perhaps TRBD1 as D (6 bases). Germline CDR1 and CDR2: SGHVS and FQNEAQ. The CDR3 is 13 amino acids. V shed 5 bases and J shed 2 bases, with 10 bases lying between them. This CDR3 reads CASSVGHTYEQYF. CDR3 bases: TGTGCCAGCAGCGTGGGACACACCTACGAGCAGTACTTC. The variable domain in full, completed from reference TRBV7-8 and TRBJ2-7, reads GAGVSQSPRYKVAKRGQDVALRCDPISGHVSLFWYQQALGQGPEFLTYFQNEAQLDKSGLPSDRFFAERPEGSVSTLKIQRTQQEDSAVYLCASSVGHTYEQYFGPGTRLTVT.

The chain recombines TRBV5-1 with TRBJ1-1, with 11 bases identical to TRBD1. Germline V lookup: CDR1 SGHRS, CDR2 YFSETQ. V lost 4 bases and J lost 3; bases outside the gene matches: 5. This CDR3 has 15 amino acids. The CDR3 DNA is TGCGCCAGCAGCCCCGGACAGGGGGCCGACACTGAAGCTTTCTTT. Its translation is CASSPGQGADTEAFF.

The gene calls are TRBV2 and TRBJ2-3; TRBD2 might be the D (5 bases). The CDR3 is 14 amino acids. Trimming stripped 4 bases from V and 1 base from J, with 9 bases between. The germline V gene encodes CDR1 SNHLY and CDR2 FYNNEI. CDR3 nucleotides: TGTGCCAGCAGTGTTCTAGCAGGCACAGATACGCAGTATTTT. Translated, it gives CASSVLAGTDTQYF.

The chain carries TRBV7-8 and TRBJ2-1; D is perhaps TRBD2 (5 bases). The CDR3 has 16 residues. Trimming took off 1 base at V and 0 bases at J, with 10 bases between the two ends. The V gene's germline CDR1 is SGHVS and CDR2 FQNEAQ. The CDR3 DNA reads TGTGCCAGCAGCTTAGATACGGGGTTCTCCTACAATGAGCAGTTCTTC. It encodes CASSLDTGFSYNEQFF.

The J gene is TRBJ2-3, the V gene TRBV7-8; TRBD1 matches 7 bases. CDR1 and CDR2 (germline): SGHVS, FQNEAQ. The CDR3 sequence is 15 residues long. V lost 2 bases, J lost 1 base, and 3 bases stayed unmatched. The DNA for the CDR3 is TGTGCCAGCAGCTTAAACAGGGGTCGCACAGATACGCAGTATTTT. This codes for CASSLNRGRTDTQYF.

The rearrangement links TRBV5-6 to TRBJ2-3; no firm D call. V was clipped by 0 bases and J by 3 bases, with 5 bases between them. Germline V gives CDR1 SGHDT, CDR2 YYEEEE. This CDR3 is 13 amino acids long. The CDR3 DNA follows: TGTGCCAGCAGCTTGGACGTGACAGATACGCAGTATTTT. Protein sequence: CASSLDVTDTQYF.

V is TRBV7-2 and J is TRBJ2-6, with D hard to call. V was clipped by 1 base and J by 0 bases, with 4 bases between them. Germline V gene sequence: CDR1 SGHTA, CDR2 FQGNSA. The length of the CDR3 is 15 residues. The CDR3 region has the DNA TGTGCCAGCAGCTTAGGGAGCTCTGGGGCCAACGTCCTGACTTTC. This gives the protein CASSLGSSGANVLTF.

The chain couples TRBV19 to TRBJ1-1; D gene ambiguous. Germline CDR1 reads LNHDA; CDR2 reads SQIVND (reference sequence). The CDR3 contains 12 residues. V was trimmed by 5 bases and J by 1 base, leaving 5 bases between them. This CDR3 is CASSRENTEAFF. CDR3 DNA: TGTGCCAGTAGTCGCGAGAACACTGAAGCTTTCTTT.

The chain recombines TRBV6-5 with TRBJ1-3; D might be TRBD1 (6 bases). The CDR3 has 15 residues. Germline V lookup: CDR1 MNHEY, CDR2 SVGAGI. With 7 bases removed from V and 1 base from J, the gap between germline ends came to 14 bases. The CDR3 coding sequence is TGTGCCAGCATGGTCGGCAGGGGTTCTGGAAACACCATATATTTT. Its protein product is CASMVGRGSGNTIYF.

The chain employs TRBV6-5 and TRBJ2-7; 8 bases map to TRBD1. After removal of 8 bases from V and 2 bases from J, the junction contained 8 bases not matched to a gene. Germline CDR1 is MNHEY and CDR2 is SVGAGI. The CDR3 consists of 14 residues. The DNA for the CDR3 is TGTGCCAGCGGACTAAGACAGGGGACCTACGAGCAGTACTTC. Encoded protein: CASGLRQGTYEQYF.

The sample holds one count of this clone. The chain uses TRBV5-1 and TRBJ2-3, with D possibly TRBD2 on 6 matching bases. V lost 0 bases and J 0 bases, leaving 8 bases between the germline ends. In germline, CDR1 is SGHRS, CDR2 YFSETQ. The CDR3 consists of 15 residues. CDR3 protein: CASSLDGTSTDTQYF. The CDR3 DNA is TGCGCCAGCAGCTTGGATGGGACTAGCACAGATACGCAGTATTTT.

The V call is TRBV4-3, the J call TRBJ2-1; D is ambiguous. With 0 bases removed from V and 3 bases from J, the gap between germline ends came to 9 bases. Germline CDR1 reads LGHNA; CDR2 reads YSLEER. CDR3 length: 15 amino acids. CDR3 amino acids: CASSQDFGRYNEQFF. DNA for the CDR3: TGCGCCAGCAGCCAAGATTTTGGCCGCTACAATGAGCAGTTCTTC.

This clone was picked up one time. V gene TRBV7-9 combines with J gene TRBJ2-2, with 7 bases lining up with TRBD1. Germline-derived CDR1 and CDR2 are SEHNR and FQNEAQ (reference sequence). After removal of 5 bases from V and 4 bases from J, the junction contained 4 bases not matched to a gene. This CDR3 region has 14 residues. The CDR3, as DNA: TGTGCCAGCAGCCCCCGGGACAGCACCGGGGAGCTGTTTTTT. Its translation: CASSPRDSTGELFF.